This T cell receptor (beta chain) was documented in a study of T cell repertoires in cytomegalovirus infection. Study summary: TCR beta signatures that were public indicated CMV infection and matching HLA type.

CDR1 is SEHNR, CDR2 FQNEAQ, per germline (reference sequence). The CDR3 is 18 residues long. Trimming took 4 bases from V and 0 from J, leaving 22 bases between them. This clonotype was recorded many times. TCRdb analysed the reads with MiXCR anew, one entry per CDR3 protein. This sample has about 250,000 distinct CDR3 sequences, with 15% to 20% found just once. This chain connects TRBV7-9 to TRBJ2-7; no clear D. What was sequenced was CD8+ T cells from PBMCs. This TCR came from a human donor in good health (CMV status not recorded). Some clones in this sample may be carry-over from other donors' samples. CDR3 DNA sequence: TGTGCCAGCAGCTCGCTGGTGGACGCCCTGTCTGCCTCCTACGAGCAGTACTTC. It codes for CASSSLVDALSASYEQYF. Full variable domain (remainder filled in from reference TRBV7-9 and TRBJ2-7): DTGVSQNPRHKITKRGQNVTFRCDPISEHNRLYWYRQTLGQGPEFLTYFQNEAQLEKSRLLSDRFSAERPKGSFSTLEIQRTEQGDSAMYLCASSSLVDALSASYEQYFGPGTRLTVT.